This TCR beta chain was identified in a study of blood T cell repertoires in COVID-19. For the study at large: The United States, Italy and Spain were the sources of the acute and convalescent COVID-19 samples. T cells, B-cell-depleted T cells, or PBMCs supplied cDNA or gDNA.

Seattle-derived patients entered the study during active infection and were followed longitudinally. Authors' methods: Using reference gene primer amplification, nucleated cell counts were estimated. Repertoires were generated with immunoSEQ multiplex PCR, while TCRdb's copy carries only in-frame clones and drops some. That table supplies the V and J calls and clone size; D and trimming were determined from the DNA. This table has under 200,000 clones, 85% appearing once. Germline assignment: CDR1 PRHDT and CDR2 FYEKMQ (reference sequence). The CDR3 covers 15 residues. V lost 3 bases and J 6 bases, leaving 15 bases between the germline ends.

Sequenced sample: peripheral blood. This receptor was identified in a man aged 60 to 69 with COVID-19, enrolled during active disease. This chain uses TRBV13 with TRBJ1-3; D might be TRBD1 (5 bases). CDR3: CASSLSSRAVNTIYF. The CDR3 nucleotides read TGTGCCAGCAGCTTGAGTTCCAGGGCAGTAAACACCATATATTTT.